The entry below gives a single T cell receptor beta chain sequence along with its context. CDR1 and CDR2 (germline): MNHEY, SMNVEV (reference sequence). The V gene lost 0 bases and the J gene lost 5 bases, with 10 bases spanning the gap. This CDR3 comprises 15 residues. The protocol was immunoSEQ multiplex PCR, while the TCRdb copy is restricted to in-frame clones and leaves out a portion. The table lists approximately 100,000 clones, 80% to 95% of them singletons. The source of the sample is a study of control samples from healthy donors and cancer patients. This sequence joins TRBV27 and TRBJ2-2; D is undetermined. The sequence was collected from a human donor in good health. The donor label of this sample is uncertain. Input material: blood. The CDR3 nucleotides read TGTGCCAGCAGTTTATCGTCTAACGGTACCGGGGAGCTGTTTTTT. This codes for CASSLSSNGTGELFF.